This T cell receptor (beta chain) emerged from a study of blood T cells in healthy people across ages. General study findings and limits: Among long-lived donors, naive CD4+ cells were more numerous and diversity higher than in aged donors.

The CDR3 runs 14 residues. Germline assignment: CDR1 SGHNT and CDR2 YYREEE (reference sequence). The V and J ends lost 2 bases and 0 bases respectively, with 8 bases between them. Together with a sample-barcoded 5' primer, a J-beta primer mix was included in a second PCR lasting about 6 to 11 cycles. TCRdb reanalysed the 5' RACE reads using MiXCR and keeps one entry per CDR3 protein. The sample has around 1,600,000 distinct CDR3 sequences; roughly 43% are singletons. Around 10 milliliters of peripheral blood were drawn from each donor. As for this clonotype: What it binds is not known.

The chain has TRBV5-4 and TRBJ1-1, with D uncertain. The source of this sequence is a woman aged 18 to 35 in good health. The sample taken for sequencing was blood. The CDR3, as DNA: TGTGCCAGCAGCTTCCAGGATATGAACACTGAAGCTTTCTTT. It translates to CASSFQDMNTEAFF.